Presented here are 14 T cell receptor beta chains from one specimen sequenced in a study of metastatic and nonmetastatic thyroid tumors. Prior to thyroid surgery, none of the patients had received any treatment. Via MiXCR, TCRdb re-called the PCR reads. The sample has about 89,000 clones; under 15% are singletons. The sample taken for sequencing was tumor tissue. Receptors were obtained from a female donor with papillary thyroid cancer or a benign thyroid nodule (not recorded which). Some clones in this sample may be carry-over from other donors' samples.

This clone was seen many times. The chain carries TRBV28 and TRBJ1-1; tentative D call: TRBD1 (5 bases). CDR1 MDHEN and CDR2 SYDVKM come from the germline V gene. V lost 2 bases, J lost 1 base, and 11 bases lay in between. The CDR3 contains 15 residues. Written as DNA, the CDR3 is TGTGCCAGCAGTTTAGGTCAGGGCCGGAACACTGAAGCTTTCTTT. The encoded protein is CASSLGQGRNTEAFF. The full variable domain, completed using reference TRBV28 and TRBJ1-1, is DVKVTQSSRYLVKRTGEKVFLECVQDMDHENMFWYRQDPGLGLRLIYFSYDVKMKEKGDIPEGYSVSREKKERFSLILESASTNQTSMYLCASSLGQGRNTEAFFGQGTRLTVV.

The sample holds many counts of this clone. This sequence joins TRBV6-2 or TRBV6-3 and TRBJ1-2, with a possible D match to TRBD1 (6 bases). Germline V gene data show CDR1 as MNHEY and CDR2 as SVGEGT. V was trimmed by 8 bases and J by 8 bases, leaving 15 bases between them. The CDR3 is made up of 12 amino acids. The DNA for the CDR3 is TGTGCCAGCGTCACAGGGTTTGGGGGCTACACCTTC. Translation: CASVTGFGGYTF.

This clone has at least ten counts. The V gene is TRBV11-2, the J gene TRBJ2-1, with D possibly being TRBD2 (5 bases). Trimming cost V 1 base and J 6 bases, with 7 bases left between them. The CDR3 contains 13 residues. Germline CDR1 SGHAT, CDR2 FQNNGV. The CDR3 region is CASSLGEFNEQFF. CDR3 coding DNA: TGTGCCAGCAGCTTAGGGGAGTTCAATGAGCAGTTCTTC.

Comments on this clone: Just one base apart from a much larger clone, this may be a read error. V gene TRBV19 combines with J gene TRBJ1-5; a weak D match, TRBD1 (5 bases). Between the trimmed V and J ends, which lost 3 bases and 3 bases, there was a span of 21 bases. The germline V gene has CDR1 LNHDA and CDR2 SQIVND (reference sequence). The CDR3 length is 18 residues. The CDR3 protein is CASSIFSTEPSNNQPQHF. The CDR3 region has the DNA TGTGCCAGTAGTATTTTTTCGACAGAGCCAAGTAACAATCAGCCCCAGCATTTT.

This clone was seen repeatedly, ten times or more. With a much larger clone just one base away, this may be a read error. The chain recombines TRBV6-5 with TRBJ2-2, with 12 bases matching TRBD2. CDR3 length equals 18 residues. Germline V CDR1 and CDR2: MNHEY, SVGAGI. The V gene end was trimmed by 6 bases and the J gene end by 4 bases; junction bases not matched to a gene: 12. CDR3: CASSLGLAGGRSTGELFF. The DNA for the CDR3 is TGTGCCAGCAGCCTCGGCCTAGCGGGGGGGCGTAGCACCGGGGAGCTGTTTTTT.

As concerns this clone: The conserved phenylalanine or tryptophan is not found at the CDR3 terminus, so this likely reflects a read error. V is TRBV20-1 and J is TRBJ1-3; no reliable D call. The CDR3 covers 13 residues. V lost 3 bases to trimming and J lost 7 bases, with 13 bases between them. From germline, CDR1 is DFQATT and CDR2 SNEGSKA (reference sequence). Here the CDR3 DNA reads TGCAGTGCTAGGTTAACGGAAGGGAACACCATATATTCT. This gives the protein CSARLTEGNTIYS.

This clone occurred many times. One end of the junction fails to match germline, which may point to a read error. V and J are TRBV7-7 and TRBJ2-5; D may correspond to TRBD1 or TRBD2 (5 bases each). The CDR3 extends over 16 amino acids. The germline V gene encodes CDR1 SSHAT and CDR2 FNYEAQ (reference sequence). CDR3 bases: TGTGCTAGCAGCGGAGGCCGAGGGCAGGGAGAAGAGACCCAGTACTTC. Amino acids: CASSGGRGQGEETQYF.

Many counts were recorded for this clone. The rearrangement links TRBV5-8 to TRBJ2-5, with a weak D call TRBD1 (6 bases). Trimming cost V 5 bases and J 5 bases, with 13 bases left between them. CDR1 is SGHTS and CDR2 is YDEGEE in the germline V gene. The CDR3 length is 13 residues. The CDR3 DNA reads as TGTGCCAGCAGTCGGGACACCGGGGAGACCCAGTACTTC. It translates to CASSRDTGETQYF.

This clone was picked up many times. The rearrangement uses TRBV10-3 and TRBJ2-7; D remains ambiguous. The CDR3 loop spans 12 amino acids. V lost 8 bases and J 0 bases, leaving 8 bases between the germline ends. Germline V lookup: CDR1 ENHRY, CDR2 SYGVKD. The CDR3 DNA follows: TGTGCCATCGCCAGCGCCTCCTACGAGCAGTACTTC. Its translation: CAIASASYEQYF.

In its sample, this clone was seen many times. The rearrangement joins TRBV19 to TRBJ2-2; D ambiguous. The CDR3 totals 13 residues. The V end was cut by 9 bases, the J end by 1 base, with 9 bases between. Germline CDR1 reads LNHDA; CDR2 reads SQIVND (reference sequence). The CDR3 spells CASTFKNTGELFF. The DNA of the CDR3 is TGTGCCAGCACCTTTAAGAACACCGGGGAGCTGTTTTTT.

Many counts were recorded for this clone. The chain uses TRBV10-2 and TRBJ1-2; 7 bases line up with TRBD1. In germline, CDR1 is WSHSY, CDR2 SAAADI. V shed 3 bases and J 0 bases; nucleotides not matched to a gene: 13. The CDR3 contains 18 residues. The CDR3 spells CASSDPANRGTPNYGYTF. CDR3 coding DNA: TGCGCCAGCAGTGACCCGGCTAACAGGGGTACCCCTAACTATGGCTACACCTTC.

Many counts were recorded for this clone. V gene TRBV6-5 combines with J gene TRBJ1-6, with D maybe TRBD1 (5 bases). In germline, CDR1 is MNHEY, CDR2 SVGAGI. V was trimmed by 2 bases and J by 13 bases, leaving 9 bases between them. CDR3 length: 12 residues. The CDR3 nucleotides read TGTGCCAGCAGTTACCCGGACAAGCCCCTCCACTTT. Translated, it gives CASSYPDKPLHF.

This clone showed up many times. The V gene is TRBV7-6, the J gene TRBJ1-1; TRBD1 matches 7 bases. This CDR3 has 14 amino acids. Trimming took 1 base from V and 4 from J; bases not matched to a gene: 3. Germline V CDR1 and CDR2: SGHVS, FNYEAQ. The CDR3 reads CASSLEGAGTEAFF. DNA of the CDR3: TGTGCCAGCAGCTTAGAGGGGGCCGGCACTGAAGCTTTCTTT.

The table lists this clone with many counts. The chain combines TRBV5-1 with TRBJ2-7, with D hard to call. The CDR3 is 14 residues long. V lost 5 bases and J lost 2, with 14 bases in between. CDR1 SGHRS and CDR2 YFSETQ come from the germline V gene. CDR3 sequence reads: CASSSLRSTYEQYF. DNA for the CDR3: TGCGCCAGCAGTTCCCTCAGGAGTACCTACGAGCAGTACTTC.